Following are 12 T cell receptor beta chains from one sample sequenced in a study of blood T cell repertoires in COVID-19. Clones were sequenced by immunoSEQ multiplex PCR, and TCRdb holds only the in-frame ones, with some missing. The sample holds some 93,000 clones, about 89% seen once. The sample was peripheral blood. Source of these receptors: a man in his fifties with acute or convalescent COVID-19.

This clone appeared once. V and J are TRBV12-5 and TRBJ1-2; D unresolved. Trimming took off 1 base at V and 1 base at J, with 4 bases between the two ends. The CDR3 is 13 amino acids. CDR1 and CDR2 from the germline V gene are LGHNT and FRNRAP. The DNA of the CDR3 is TGTGCTAGTGGTTTGGATCTTAACTATGGCTACACCTTC. Translating gives CASGLDLNYGYTF.

V and J are TRBV5-1 and TRBJ2-3; TRBD1 might be the D (5 bases). Germline values: CDR1 SGHRS, CDR2 YFSETQ. The CDR3 has 13 residues. V shed 7 bases and J shed 0 bases, with 9 bases lying between them. DNA of the CDR3: TGCGCCAGCCACCGACAGAGCACAGATACGCAGTATTTT. This sequence encodes CASHRQSTDTQYF.

The rearrangement joins TRBV5-6 to TRBJ1-5; TRBD1 is a possible D gene (5 bases). V was clipped by 2 bases and J by 4 bases, with 10 bases between them. The CDR3 sequence is 14 residues long. Germline CDR1 reads SGHDT; CDR2 reads YYEEEE. The CDR3 bases are TGTGCCAGCAGCTTATCAGGGTGGAATCAGCCCCAGCATTTT. This gives the protein CASSLSGWNQPQHF.

The chain couples TRBV11-2 to TRBJ2-3; D is unclear. CDR1 is SGHAT and CDR2 is FQNNGV in the germline V gene. This CDR3 contains 15 residues. The V end was cut by 5 bases, the J end by 2 bases, with 14 bases between. The CDR3 here is CASSQTIVTTDTQYF. The CDR3 region has the DNA TGTGCCAGCAGCCAAACTATAGTAACCACAGATACGCAGTATTTT.

The rearrangement links TRBV11-2 to TRBJ2-7, with TRBD2 matching 7 bases. The V segment lost 4 bases and the J segment 1 base; nucleotides outside the gene matches: 16. The CDR3 has 18 amino acids. CDR1 and CDR2 from the germline V gene are SGHAT and FQNNGV. In DNA, the CDR3 is TGTGCCAGCAGCTCCCTGCCTGGGGCGGGAGCAAGGTCCTACGAGCAGTACTTC. This encodes CASSSLPGAGARSYEQYF.

This chain connects TRBV12-3 or TRBV12-4 to TRBJ2-7, with TRBD2 as a possible D gene (6 bases). CDR3 length: 13 residues. Trimming shortened V by 5 bases and J by 6 bases, and 14 bases separated the two germline ends. CDR3: CASSVVEGREQYF. In DNA form, the CDR3 reads TGTGCCAGCAGTGTCGTGGAGGGGCGCGAGCAGTACTTC.

The chain couples TRBV6-6 to TRBJ1-1, with D unresolved. This CDR3 is 15 amino acids long. Looked up from germline, CDR1 is MNHNY and CDR2 is SVGAGI (reference sequence). Trimming cost V 3 bases and J 6 bases, with 17 bases left between them. CDR3 coding DNA: TGTGCCAGCAGTTATAGGGCAGGAGGAAGGTCTGAAGCTTTCTTT. It codes for CASSYRAGGRSEAFF.

This chain links TRBV19 with TRBJ1-2; D not resolved. Germline V gene lookup returns CDR1 LNHDA and CDR2 SQIVND (reference sequence). The ends were cut back, 3 bases at V and 0 bases at J, with 11 bases in the middle. The CDR3 loop spans 15 amino acids. CDR3 in DNA: TGTGCCAGTAGTATTCTCCTCGCGACTAACTATGGCTACACCTTC. It specifies CASSILLATNYGYTF. The full variable domain, with the rest looked up from reference TRBV19 and TRBJ1-2, is DGGITQSPKYLFRKEGQNVTLSCEQNLNHDAMYWYRQDPGQGLRLIYYSQIVNDFQKGDIAEGYSVSREKKESFPLTVTSAQKNPTAFYLCASSILLATNYGYTFGSGTRLTVV.

This rearrangement joins TRBV6-6 to TRBJ2-7; 8 bases line up with TRBD1. The CDR3 has 16 residues. The ends lost 5 bases at V and 2 bases at J; junction bases unmatched: 11. CDR1 MNHNY and CDR2 SVGAGI come from the germline V gene (reference sequence). The chain's CDR3 is CASSRDRDRRTYEQYF. The CDR3 coding sequence is TGTGCCAGCAGTCGAGACCGGGACAGGCGTACCTACGAGCAGTACTTC.

V is TRBV3-1 (or the pseudogene TRBV3-2) and J is TRBJ2-7, with 11 positions matching TRBD2. The ends lost 0 bases at V and 2 bases at J; junction bases unmatched: 9. The CDR3 has 18 residues. The germline CDR1 and CDR2 sequences are LGHDT and YNNKEL (reference sequence). CDR3 in amino acids: CASSQEGWTSGLAYEQYF. The CDR3 bases are TGTGCCAGCAGCCAAGAGGGCTGGACTAGCGGGTTAGCCTACGAGCAGTACTTC.

The CDR3 region is CASSLADRYGYTF. In nucleotides, the CDR3 is TGTGCCAGCAGTCTCGCAGACAGATATGGCTACACCTTC. This chain uses TRBV12-3 or TRBV12-4 with TRBJ1-2; weak D call: TRBD1 (5 bases). The CDR3 loop spans 13 amino acids. Trimming pared 5 bases from V and 5 bases from J, leaving 12 bases between.

This chain joins TRBV5-1 and TRBJ2-3; a possible D gene is TRBD2 (6 bases). From germline, CDR1 is SGHRS and CDR2 YFSETQ. The V end lost 1 base, the J end lost 0 bases, and 18 bases lay between the germline ends. The CDR3 is made up of 18 amino acids. CDR3 bases: TGCGCCAGCAGCTTGCCAGGGACTGCCTCTTCTAGCACAGATACGCAGTATTTT. Amino acid sequence: CASSLPGTASSSTDTQYF.